Listed below are T cell receptor beta chains from one sample, sequenced in a study of vaccination effects on CD4 cells after COVID-19. Their antigens are not known. This table comes from immunoSEQ multiplex PCR, and its TCRdb copy is limited to in-frame clones, with some not included. The data contain roughly 70,000 clones, around 72% of them singletons. Sequencing used CD4+ T cells from PBMCs cultured with HIV peptides, obtained before COVID-19 vaccination. The receptors shown here come from a human donor who had a prior SARS-CoV-2 infection. Each CDR3 is given with its conserved first and last residue. The order of the fields is CDR3 length, V gene, clone size, J gene, D gene, CDR3 DNA, CDR3 protein. A D gene is named only where the DNA matches it firmly. The size of a clone is reported for some rows only, either as once, few or many, or as a class for expanded clones.

15	TRBV7-2	NA	TRBJ2-7	TRBD1	TGTGCCAGCAGCTTCGTGGGACAGCCTTCCTACGAGCAGTACTTC	CASSFVGQPSYEQYF
13	TRBV27	few	TRBJ2-7	TRBD1	TGTGCCAAAAAAGGGACAGTGCCCTACGAGCAGTACTTC	CAKKGTVPYEQYF
15	TRBV4-1	NA	TRBJ2-1	TRBD2	TGCGCCAGCAGCCCCCTCCGCGGGGGGGGCTATGAGCAGTTCTTC	CASSPLRGGGYEQFF
13	TRBV7-9	NA	TRBJ1-1	NA	TGTGCCAGCACTCAGACAGGGAACACTGAAGCTTTCTTT	CASTQTGNTEAFF
15	TRBV7-7	NA	TRBJ2-5	TRBD2	TGTGCTAGCAGCAATAGCGGACTAGACCAAGAGACCCAGTACTTC	CASSNSGLDQETQYF
14	TRBV6-5	few	TRBJ1-2	NA	TGTGCCAGCAGGACCGCAGGTGTTCGGGGTGGCTACACCTTC	CASRTAGVRGGYTF
14	TRBV18	once	TRBJ2-1	TRBD1	TGTGCCAGCTCACCTGGGACAGGGGGCGAAGAGCAGTTCTTC	CASSPGTGGEEQFF
13	TRBV11-3	NA	TRBJ2-7	NA	TGTGCCAGCAGCCAACAGAAAGCATCCGAGCAGTACTTC	CASSQQKASEQYF
15	TRBV6-5	NA	TRBJ1-2	NA	TGTGCCAGCAGTAGTAACGACCCAGTGATCTATGGCTACACCTTC	CASSSNDPVIYGYTF
13	TRBV3-1/TRBV3-2	NA	TRBJ2-2	NA	TGTGCCAGCAGCCCCCCGGGCACCGGGGAGCTGTTTTTT	CASSPPGTGELFF
15	TRBV18	NA	TRBJ2-7	TRBD1	TGTGCCAGCTCACCGGGACAGGGGTACAACTACGAGCAGTACTTC	CASSPGQGYNYEQYF
14	TRBV5-5	NA	TRBJ1-2	NA	TGTGCCAGCGAACCAACACCAGGGGCCCATGGCTACACCTTC	CASEPTPGAHGYTF
16	TRBV4-2	NA	TRBJ1-2	NA	TGTGCCAGCAGCCAACAGATCGGGACACAAACCTATGGCTACACCTTC	CASSQQIGTQTYGYTF
15	TRBV19	NA	TRBJ1-5	TRBD1	TGTGCCAGTAGTCGACCCCAGGGGGTTCAACAGCCCCAGCATTTT	CASSRPQGVQQPQHF
14	TRBV3-1/TRBV3-2	NA	TRBJ1-4	NA	TGTGCCAGCAGCCACCGGGACGGGAATGAAAAACTGTTTTTT	CASSHRDGNEKLFF
15	TRBV10-3	NA	TRBJ1-5	NA	TGTGCCATCAGTGAGGACGGGGATGGCAATCAGCCCCAGCATTTT	CAISEDGDGNQPQHF
11	TRBV4-2	NA	TRBJ2-5	NA	TGTGCCAGCAGCCAAAAGGAGACCCAGTACTTC	CASSQKETQYF
13	TRBV6-5	few	TRBJ1-1	TRBD1	TGTGCCAGTCGACAGGGACTGAACACTGAAGCTTTCTTT	CASRQGLNTEAFF
17	TRBV11-3	NA	TRBJ2-4	TRBD2	TGTGCCAGCAGCTTAGGACTAGCGGGATTTTATCGAAACATTCAGTACTTC	CASSLGLAGFYRNIQYF
14	TRBV2	few	TRBJ1-2	NA	TGTGCCAGCAGTGAAGATCGACTTAACTATGGCTACACCTTC	CASSEDRLNYGYTF
18	TRBV14	NA	TRBJ2-1	NA	TGTGCCAGCAGCCATTGGGGGAAGCGACCGAGCTCCTACAATGAGCAGTTCTTC	CASSHWGKRPSSYNEQFF
13	TRBV15	NA	TRBJ2-5	NA	TGTGCCACCAGCGGACAGAGCCAAGAGACCCAGTACTTC	CATSGQSQETQYF
13	TRBV6-5	once	TRBJ1-5	NA	TGTGCCAGCAGTATATCGGAAAATCAGCCCCAGCATTTT	CASSISENQPQHF
14	TRBV28	NA	TRBJ1-5	TRBD1	TGTGCCAGCAGTCCCGGACAGGGGGATCAGCCCCAGCATTTT	CASSPGQGDQPQHF
18	TRBV6-4	NA	TRBJ2-1	TRBD2	TGTGCCAGCAGTGACTCGCGTGCTAGCGGGCCATACTACAATGAGCAGTTCTTC	CASSDSRASGPYYNEQFF
11	TRBV6-6	NA	TRBJ1-1	NA	TGTGCCAGCAGTTACGCAGCTGAAGCTTTCTTT	CASSYAAEAFF
13	TRBV12-3/TRBV12-4	NA	TRBJ1-1	NA	TGTGCCAGCAGTTTTCGGATGAACACTGAAGCTTTCTTT	CASSFRMNTEAFF
14	TRBV4-3	once	TRBJ2-7	NA	TGCGCCAGCAGCCAAAATGGACAGCGGTACGAGCAGTACTTC	CASSQNGQRYEQYF
12	TRBV10-3	NA	TRBJ1-2	TRBD1	TGTGCCATCAGTCCCGACAGGGTGAGCTACACCTTC	CAISPDRVSYTF
14	TRBV5-6	few	TRBJ1-6	NA	TGTGCCAGCAGCTTGGACAGGGCGCACTCACCCCTCCACTTT	CASSLDRAHSPLHF
13	TRBV7-2	NA	TRBJ2-5	NA	TGTGCCAGCAGCTTAGTTAATTCAGAGACCCAGTACTTC	CASSLVNSETQYF
15	TRBV5-4	NA	TRBJ2-5	NA	TGTGCCAGCAGCGGAAATCTAGGGGCTCAAGAGACCCAGTACTTC	CASSGNLGAQETQYF
16	TRBV2	NA	TRBJ1-1	NA	TGTGCCAGCAGGCACTGGGGAGACACAAAGAACACTGAAGCTTTCTTT	CASRHWGDTKNTEAFF
15	TRBV5-4	NA	TRBJ1-2	NA	TGTGCCAGCAGCTCGCCGAAACAGGGTCTGACAGGCTACACCTTC	CASSSPKQGLTGYTF
18	TRBV5-8	NA	TRBJ2-5	TRBD2	TGTGCCAGCAGCCGCGGGACTAGCGGGGGCTTACCCCAAGAGACCCAGTACTTC	CASSRGTSGGLPQETQYF